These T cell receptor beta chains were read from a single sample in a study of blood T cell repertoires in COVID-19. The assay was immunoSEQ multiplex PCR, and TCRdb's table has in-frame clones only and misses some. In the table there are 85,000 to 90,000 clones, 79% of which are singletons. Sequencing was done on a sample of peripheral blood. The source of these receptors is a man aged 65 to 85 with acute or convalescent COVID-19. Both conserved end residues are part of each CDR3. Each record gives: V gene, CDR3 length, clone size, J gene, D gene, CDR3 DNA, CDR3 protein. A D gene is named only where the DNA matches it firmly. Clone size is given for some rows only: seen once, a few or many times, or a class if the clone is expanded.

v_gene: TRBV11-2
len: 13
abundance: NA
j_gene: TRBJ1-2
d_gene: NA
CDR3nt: TGTGCCAGCAGCTTCGGTACGAACTATGGCTACACCTTC
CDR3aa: CASSFGTNYGYTF

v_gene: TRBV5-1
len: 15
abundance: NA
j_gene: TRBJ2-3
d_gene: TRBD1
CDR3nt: TGCGCCAGCAGCTGGGACAGGGGGAGCGCAGATACGCAGTATTTT
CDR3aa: CASSWDRGSADTQYF

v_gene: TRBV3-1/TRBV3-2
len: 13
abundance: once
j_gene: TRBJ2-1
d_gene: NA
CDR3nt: TGTGCCAGCAGCCAAGATGGTGGGGGCGAGCAGTTCTTC
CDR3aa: CASSQDGGGEQFF

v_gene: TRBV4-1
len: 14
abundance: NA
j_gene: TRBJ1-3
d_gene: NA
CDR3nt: TGCGCCAGCCGAGACAGGTTCTCTGGAAACACCATATATTTT
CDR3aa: CASRDRFSGNTIYF

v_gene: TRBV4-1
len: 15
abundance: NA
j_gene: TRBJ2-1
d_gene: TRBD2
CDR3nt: TGCGCCAGCAGCCAAGTACCTAGCGGATACAATGAGCAGTTCTTC
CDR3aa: CASSQVPSGYNEQFF

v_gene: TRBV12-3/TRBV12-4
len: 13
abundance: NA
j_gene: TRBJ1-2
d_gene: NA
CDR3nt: TGTGCCAGCAGTGAGGGACTCATCTATGGCTACACCTTC
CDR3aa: CASSEGLIYGYTF

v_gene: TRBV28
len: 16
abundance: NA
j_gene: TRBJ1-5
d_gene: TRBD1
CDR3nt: TGTGCCAGCAGTTTCTCCCGGGACAGGGTTCGGCAGCCCCAGCATTTT
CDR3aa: CASSFSRDRVRQPQHF

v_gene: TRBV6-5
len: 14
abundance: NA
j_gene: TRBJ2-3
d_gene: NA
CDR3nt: TGTGCCAGCAGTTGGGCCTTTACCGGAGATACGCAGTATTTT
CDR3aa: CASSWAFTGDTQYF

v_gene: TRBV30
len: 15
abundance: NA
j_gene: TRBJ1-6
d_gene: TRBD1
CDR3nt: TGTGCCTGGAGGGGAGACAGGGGGCGTAATTCACCCCTCCACTTT
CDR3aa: CAWRGDRGRNSPLHF

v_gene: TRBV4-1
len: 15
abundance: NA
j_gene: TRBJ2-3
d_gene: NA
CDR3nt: TGCGCCAGCAGCCAAGATGGAGGGGGCGCAGATACGCAGTATTTT
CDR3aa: CASSQDGGGADTQYF

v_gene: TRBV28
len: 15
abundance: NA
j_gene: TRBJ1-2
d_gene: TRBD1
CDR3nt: TGTGCCAGCAGTCCCCTGGACAGGGAGTACTATGGCTACACCTTC
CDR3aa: CASSPLDREYYGYTF

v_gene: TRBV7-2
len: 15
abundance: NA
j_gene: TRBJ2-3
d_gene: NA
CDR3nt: TGTGCCAGTCTACCGAGGGGACTGGTCACAGATACGCAGTATTTT
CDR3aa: CASLPRGLVTDTQYF

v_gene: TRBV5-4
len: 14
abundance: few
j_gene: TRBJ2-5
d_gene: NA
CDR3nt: TGTGCCAGCAGCTTGAATGTGGGGCGGGAGACCCAGTACTTC
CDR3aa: CASSLNVGRETQYF

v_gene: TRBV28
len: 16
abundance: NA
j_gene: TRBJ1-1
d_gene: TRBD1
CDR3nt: TGTGCCAGCAGGTACGCCGGGACAGAGCCGAACACTGAAGCTTTCTTT
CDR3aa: CASRYAGTEPNTEAFF

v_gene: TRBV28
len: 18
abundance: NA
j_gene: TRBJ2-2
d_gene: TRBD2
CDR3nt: TGTGCCAGCAGGGGGACTAGCGGGGTGGAAGTGAACACCGGGGAGCTGTTTTTT
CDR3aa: CASRGTSGVEVNTGELFF

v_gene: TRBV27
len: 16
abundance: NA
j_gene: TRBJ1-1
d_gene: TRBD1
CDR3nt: TGTGCCAGCCCGCCGCGAGGGACAGGGGAGGGGACTGAAGCTTTCTTT
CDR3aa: CASPPRGTGEGTEAFF

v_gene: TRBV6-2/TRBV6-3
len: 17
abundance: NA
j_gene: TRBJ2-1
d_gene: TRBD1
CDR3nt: TGTGCCAGCAGTCGGGACAGGGGGCCAGGAGGTTGCAATGAGCAGTTCTTC
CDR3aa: CASSRDRGPGGCNEQFF

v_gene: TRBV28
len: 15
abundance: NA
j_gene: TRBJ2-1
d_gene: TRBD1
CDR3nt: TGTGCCAGCACCGGCGGAGGGGACAGGGACAATGAGCAGTTCTTC
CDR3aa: CASTGGGDRDNEQFF

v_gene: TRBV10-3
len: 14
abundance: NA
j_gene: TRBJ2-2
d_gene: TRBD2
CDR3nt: TGTGCCTGTCGGGGGGGCGTAGACACCGGGGAGCTGTTTTTT
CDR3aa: CACRGGVDTGELFF

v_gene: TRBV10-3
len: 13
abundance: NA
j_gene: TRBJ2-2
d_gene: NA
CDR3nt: TGTGCCATCAGTGAGTCCGGTGCTGGGGAGCTGTTTTTT
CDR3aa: CAISESGAGELFF

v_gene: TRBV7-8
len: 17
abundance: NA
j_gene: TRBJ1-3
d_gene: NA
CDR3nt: TGTGCCAGCAGCTCAATTTCTTGGGCCAGCTCTGGAAACACCATATATTTT
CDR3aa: CASSSISWASSGNTIYF

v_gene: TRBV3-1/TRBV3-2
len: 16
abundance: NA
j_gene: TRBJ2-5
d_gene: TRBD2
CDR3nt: TGTGCCAGCAGCCAAGGTATTACGGGGGGCCAAGAGACCCAGTACTTC
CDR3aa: CASSQGITGGQETQYF

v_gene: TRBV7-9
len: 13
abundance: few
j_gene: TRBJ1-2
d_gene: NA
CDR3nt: TGTGCCAGCAGCTTCCCAGGGCTGGGGGGCTACACCTTC
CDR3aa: CASSFPGLGGYTF

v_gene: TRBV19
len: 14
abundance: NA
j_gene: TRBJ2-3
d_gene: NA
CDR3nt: TGTGCCAGTAGTATCAATACCCGAGGAGATACGCAGTATTTT
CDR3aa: CASSINTRGDTQYF

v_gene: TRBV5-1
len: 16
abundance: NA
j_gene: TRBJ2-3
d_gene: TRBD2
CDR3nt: TGCGCCAGCAGCTTGTGGGGGGGAGAACGCACAGATACGCAGTATTTT
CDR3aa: CASSLWGGERTDTQYF

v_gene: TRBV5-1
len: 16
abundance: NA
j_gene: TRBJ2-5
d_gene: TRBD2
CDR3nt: TGCGCCAGCAGCAAGGACATCGGGGGGATTGGTGAGACCCAGTACTTC
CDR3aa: CASSKDIGGIGETQYF

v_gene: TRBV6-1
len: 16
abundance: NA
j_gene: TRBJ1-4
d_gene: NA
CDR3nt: TGTGCCAGCAGTGAAAAAAGGGGTGCAACTAATGAAAAACTGTTTTTT
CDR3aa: CASSEKRGATNEKLFF

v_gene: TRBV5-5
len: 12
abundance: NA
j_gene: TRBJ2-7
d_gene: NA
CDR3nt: TGTGCCAGCAGCACCGAGGCCTACGAGCAGTACTTC
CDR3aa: CASSTEAYEQYF

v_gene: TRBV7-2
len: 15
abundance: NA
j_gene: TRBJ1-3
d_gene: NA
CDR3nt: TGTGCCAGCAGCTTAGCAGCCAAATTGGGAAACACCATATATTTT
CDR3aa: CASSLAAKLGNTIYF

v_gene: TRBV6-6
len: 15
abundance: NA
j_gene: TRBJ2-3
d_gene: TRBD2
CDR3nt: TGTGCCAGCAGTTACGGCGGGGGTGGGACAGATACGCAGTATTTT
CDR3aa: CASSYGGGGTDTQYF

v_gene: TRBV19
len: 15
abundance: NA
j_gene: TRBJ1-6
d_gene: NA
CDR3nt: TGTGCCAGTAGTATCGAGAGCTCCTATAATTCACCCCTCCACTTT
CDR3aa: CASSIESSYNSPLHF

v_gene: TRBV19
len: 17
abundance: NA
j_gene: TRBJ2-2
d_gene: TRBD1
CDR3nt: TGTGCCAGTAGTATAGATGCGGGGACAGGGAACACCGGGGAGCTGTTTTTT
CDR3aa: CASSIDAGTGNTGELFF

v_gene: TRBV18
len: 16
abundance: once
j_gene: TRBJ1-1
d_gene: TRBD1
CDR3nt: TGTGCCAGCTCACCGGGACAGGGGGCGCTTGACACTGAAGCTTTCTTT
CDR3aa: CASSPGQGALDTEAFF

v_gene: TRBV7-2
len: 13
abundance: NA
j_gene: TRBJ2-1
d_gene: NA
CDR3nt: TGTGCCAGCAGCTTAGAACGGCGCCGCCAGGGGTTCTTC
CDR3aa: CASSLERRRQGFF

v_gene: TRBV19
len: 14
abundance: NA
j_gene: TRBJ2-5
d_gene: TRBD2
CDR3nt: TGTGCCAGCGGGACTAGCGGGGGGCGAGAGACCCAGTACTTC
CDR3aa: CASGTSGGRETQYF